The 14 T cell receptor beta chains below all came from one sample that was sequenced in a study of shared clonotypes between healthy human individuals. Generated by immunoSEQ multiplex PCR, the TCRdb table keeps only in-frame clones and is missing some. The sample lists about half a million clones; around three quarters were seen once. Sample: PBMCs. Receptor source: a woman aged 35 to 49 in good health. Some clones in this sample may be carry-over from other donors' samples.

The chain has TRBV7-9 and TRBJ2-1, with D possibly being TRBD1 (5 bases). The germline V gene has CDR1 SEHNR and CDR2 FQNEAQ (reference sequence). This CDR3 contains 15 residues. Between the trimmed V and J ends, which lost 3 bases and 6 bases, there was a span of 15 bases. The CDR3 here is CASSLEQGLANEQFF. The CDR3, as DNA: TGTGCCAGCAGCTTGGAGCAGGGATTGGCCAATGAGCAGTTCTTC.

The J gene is TRBJ2-7, the V gene TRBV29-1; 7 bases line up with TRBD1. This CDR3 is 13 amino acids long. The ends lost 1 base at V and 6 bases at J; junction bases unmatched: 6. Germline V lookup: CDR1 SQVTM, CDR2 ANQGSEA. The CDR3 nucleotides read TGCAGCGTTGAAGTAACAGGGGCTCGCGAGCAGTACTTC. Translated: CSVEVTGAREQYF.

This clone was detected a few times. The V and J genes are TRBV2 and TRBJ2-5; 7 bases match TRBD1. The CDR3 is 15 amino acids. Germline V gene lookup returns CDR1 SNHLY and CDR2 FYNNEI. Trimming took 2 bases from V and 3 from J; bases not matched to a gene: 6. The CDR3 nucleotides are TGTGCCAGCAGTGAATTGGGGACAGTAAAAGAGACCCAGTACTTC. Amino acids: CASSELGTVKETQYF.

The genes are TRBV7-9 and TRBJ1-4; D may be TRBD1 (5 bases). Trimming took off 5 bases at V and 6 bases at J, with 13 bases between the two ends. Germline V gene data show CDR1 as SEHNR and CDR2 as FQNEAQ (reference sequence). The CDR3 runs 14 residues. The CDR3 nucleotides read TGTGCCAGCAGCCCCAGGGTGGAGCATGAAAAACTGTTTTTT. This sequence encodes CASSPRVEHEKLFF. Full variable domain (outside the CDR3, taken from reference TRBV7-9 and TRBJ1-4): DTGVSQNPRHKITKRGQNVTFRCDPISEHNRLYWYRQTLGQGPEFLTYFQNEAQLEKSRLLSDRFSAERPKGSFSTLEIQRTEQGDSAMYLCASSPRVEHEKLFFGSGTQLSVL.

V gene TRBV7-6 combines with J gene TRBJ1-1; D remains ambiguous. Germline-derived CDR1 and CDR2 are SGHVS and FNYEAQ. The CDR3 sequence is 15 residues long. V was clipped by 6 bases and J by 11 bases, with 25 bases between them. The CDR3 here is CASSPYPRRNGLAFF. In DNA, the CDR3 is TGTGCCAGCAGTCCTTACCCCCGTCGGAATGGGCTCGCTTTCTTT.

This clone was recorded many times. The chain couples TRBV5-5 to TRBJ2-7, with a possible D match to TRBD1 (5 bases). Trimming cost V 4 bases and J 3 bases, with 8 bases left between them. The CDR3 runs to 12 residues. Germline values: CDR1 SGHKS, CDR2 YYEKEE (reference sequence). In DNA, the CDR3 is TGTGCCAGCAGCCGACAGTTCTACGAGCAGTACTTC. Amino acid sequence: CASSRQFYEQYF.

The sample holds a few counts of this clone. The J gene is TRBJ2-1, the V gene TRBV30; 7 bases map to TRBD2. The CDR3 loop spans 13 amino acids. Germline values: CDR1 GTSNPN, CDR2 SVGIG (reference sequence). In DNA, the CDR3 is TGTGGGGGAGGGGATGTGAAAAACAATGAGCAGTTCTTC. Translating it yields CGGGDVKNNEQFF.

J is TRBJ2-5 and V is TRBV6-6; 11 bases align to TRBD1. The CDR3 runs to 15 residues. CDR1 is MNHNY and CDR2 is SVGAGI in the germline V gene (reference sequence). The V segment lost 4 bases and the J segment 5 bases; nucleotides outside the gene matches: 6. For the CDR3, the DNA is TGTGCCAGCAGTTCCCGGACAGGGGGCACGGAGACCCAGTACTTC. Amino acid sequence: CASSSRTGGTETQYF.

The V gene is TRBV11-1, the J gene TRBJ1-3; weak D call: TRBD1 (5 bases). Trimming cost V 2 bases and J 3 bases, with 11 bases left between them. CDR3 length: 15 amino acids. The germline V gene has CDR1 SGHAT and CDR2 FQDESV (reference sequence). CDR3 sequence reads: CASSLRDVGGNTIYF. CDR3 sequence (DNA): TGTGCCAGCAGCTTACGGGACGTCGGTGGAAACACCATATATTTT. The full variable domain, with the rest looked up from reference TRBV11-1 and TRBJ1-3, is EAEVAQSPRYKITEKSQAVAFWCDPISGHATLYWYRQILGQGPELLVQFQDESVVDDSQLPKDRFSAERLKGVDSTLKIQPAELGDSAMYLCASSLRDVGGNTIYFGEGSWLTVV.

The chain employs TRBV5-1 and TRBJ2-7; 7 positions match TRBD2. The CDR3 spans 14 residues. The V gene end was trimmed by 4 bases and the J gene end by 0 bases; junction bases not matched to a gene: 4. From germline, CDR1 is SGHRS and CDR2 YFSETQ. The CDR3 DNA reads as TGCGCCAGCAGCGACACGGGAGGCTCCTACGAGCAGTACTTC. Its translation: CASSDTGGSYEQYF.

V gene TRBV30 combines with J gene TRBJ1-2, with no clear D. V was cut by 0 bases and J by 2 bases, with 7 bases left in between. Germline CDR1 GTSNPN, CDR2 SVGIG (reference sequence). This CDR3 has 13 amino acids. DNA for the CDR3: TGTGCCTGGAGTGTCGTACCAAACTATGGCTACACCTTC. Residues: CAWSVVPNYGYTF. Combining the CDR3 with reference TRBV30 and TRBJ1-2 gives the whole variable domain SQTIHQWPATLVQPVGSPLSLECTVEGTSNPNLYWYRQAAGRGLQLLFYSVGIGQISSEVPQNLSASRPQDRQFILSSKKLLLSDSGFYLCAWSVVPNYGYTFGSGTRLTVV.

In regard to this clone: This likely came from a read error, as a far larger clone is one base away. The gene calls are TRBV19 and TRBJ2-1, with D perhaps matching TRBD2 (6 bases). CDR3 length equals 14 residues. Germline loops: CDR1 LNHDA, CDR2 SQIVND (reference sequence). CDR3 bases: TGTACCAGTAGTACCCCGGGACTTCCTAATGAGCAGTTCTTC. Amino acid sequence: CTSSTPGLPNEQFF.

A single count supports this clone. Other DNA sequences in the sample encode the same CDR3. The chain uses TRBV5-1 and TRBJ2-2; no clear D gene. The CDR3 is 12 residues long. Trimming took off 10 bases at V and 2 bases at J, with 9 bases between the two ends. Germline values: CDR1 SGHRS, CDR2 YFSETQ. CDR3 nucleotides: TGCGCCTCCAATACAAACACCGGGGAGCTGTTTTTT. Its protein is CASNTNTGELFF.

The chain employs TRBV4-2 and TRBJ2-7; D gene ambiguous. CDR3 length: 14 residues. CDR1 and CDR2 (germline): LGHNA, YNFKEQ. V dropped 0 bases and J dropped 6 bases, with 12 bases sitting between them. The CDR3 DNA follows: TGTGCCAGCAGCCAAGATCCGGCAGGCCCCGAGCAGTACTTC. Translated, it gives CASSQDPAGPEQYF.